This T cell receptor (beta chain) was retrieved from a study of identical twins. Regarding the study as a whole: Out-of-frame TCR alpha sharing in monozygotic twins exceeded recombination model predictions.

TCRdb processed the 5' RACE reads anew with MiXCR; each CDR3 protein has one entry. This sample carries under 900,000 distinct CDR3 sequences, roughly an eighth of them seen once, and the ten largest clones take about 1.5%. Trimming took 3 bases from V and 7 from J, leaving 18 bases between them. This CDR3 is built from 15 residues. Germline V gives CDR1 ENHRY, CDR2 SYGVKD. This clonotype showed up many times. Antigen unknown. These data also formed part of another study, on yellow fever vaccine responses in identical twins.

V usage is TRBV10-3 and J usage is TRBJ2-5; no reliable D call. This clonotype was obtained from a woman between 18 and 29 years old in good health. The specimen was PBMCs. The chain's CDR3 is CAISDPPGGDGTQYF. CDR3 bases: TGTGCCATCAGTGACCCCCCGGGTGGGGATGGGACCCAGTACTTC.